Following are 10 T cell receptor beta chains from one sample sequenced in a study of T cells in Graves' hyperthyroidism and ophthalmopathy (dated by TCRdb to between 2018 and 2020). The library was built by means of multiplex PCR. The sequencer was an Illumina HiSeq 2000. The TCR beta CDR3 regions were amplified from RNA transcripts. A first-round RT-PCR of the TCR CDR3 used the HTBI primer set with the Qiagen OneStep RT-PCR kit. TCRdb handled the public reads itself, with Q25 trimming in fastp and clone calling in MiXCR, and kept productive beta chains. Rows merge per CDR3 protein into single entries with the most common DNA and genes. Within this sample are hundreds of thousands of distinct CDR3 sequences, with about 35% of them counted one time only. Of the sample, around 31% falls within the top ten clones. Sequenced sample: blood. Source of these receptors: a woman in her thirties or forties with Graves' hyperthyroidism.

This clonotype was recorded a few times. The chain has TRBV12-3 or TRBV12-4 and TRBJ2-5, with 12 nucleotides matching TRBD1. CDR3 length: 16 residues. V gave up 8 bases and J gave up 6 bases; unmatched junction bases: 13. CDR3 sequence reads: CASSPFRDRGPKTQYF. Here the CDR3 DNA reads TGTGCCAGCTCACCGTTCCGGGACAGGGGGCCAAAGACCCAGTACTTC.

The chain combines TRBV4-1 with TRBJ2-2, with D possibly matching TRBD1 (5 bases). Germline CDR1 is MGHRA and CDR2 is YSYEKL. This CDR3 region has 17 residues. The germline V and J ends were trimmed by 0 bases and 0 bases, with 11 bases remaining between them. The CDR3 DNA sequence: TGCGCCAGCAGCCAAGAAAGACAGCACGCGAACACCGGGGAGCTGTTTTTT. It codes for CASSQERQHANTGELFF.

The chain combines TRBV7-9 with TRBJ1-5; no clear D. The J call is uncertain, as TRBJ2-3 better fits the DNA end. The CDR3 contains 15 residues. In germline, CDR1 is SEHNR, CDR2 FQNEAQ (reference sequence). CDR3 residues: CASSLGRAETDTQYF. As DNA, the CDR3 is TGTGCCAGCAGCTTAGGAAGGGCAGAGACAGATACGCAGTATTTT.

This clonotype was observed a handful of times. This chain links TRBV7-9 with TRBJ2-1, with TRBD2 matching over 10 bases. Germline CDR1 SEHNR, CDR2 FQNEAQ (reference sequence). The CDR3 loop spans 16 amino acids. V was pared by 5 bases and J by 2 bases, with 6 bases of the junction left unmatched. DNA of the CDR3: TGTGCCAGCAGCCAGGGAGCGGGAGGGCCCTACAATGAGCAGTTCTTC. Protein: CASSQGAGGPYNEQFF.

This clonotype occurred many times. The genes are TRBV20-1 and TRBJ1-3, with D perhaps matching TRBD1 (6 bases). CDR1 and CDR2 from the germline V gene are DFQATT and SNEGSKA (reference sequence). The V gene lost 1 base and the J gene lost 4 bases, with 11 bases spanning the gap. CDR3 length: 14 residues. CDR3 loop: CSARVGAGGNTIYF. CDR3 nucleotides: TGCAGTGCTAGAGTGGGGGCAGGAGGAAACACCATATATTTT.

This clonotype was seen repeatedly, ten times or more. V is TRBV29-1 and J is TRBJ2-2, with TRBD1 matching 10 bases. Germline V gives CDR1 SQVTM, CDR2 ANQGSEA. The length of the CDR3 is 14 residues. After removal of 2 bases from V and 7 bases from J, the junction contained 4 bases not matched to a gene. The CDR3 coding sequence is TGCAGCGTTGAACGACAGGGGGCCGTCGGGGAGCTGTTTTTT. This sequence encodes CSVERQGAVGELFF.

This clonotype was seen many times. CDR3: CSVPDSEAFF. CDR3 nucleotides: TGCAGCGTTCCGGACAGTGAAGCTTTCTTT. The chain is built from TRBV29-1 and TRBJ1-1; D is possibly TRBD1 (6 bases). The CDR3 consists of 10 residues. Per germline, CDR1 SQVTM and CDR2 ANQGSEA. Deletions cut 5 bases from V and 7 bases from J, with 8 bases between.

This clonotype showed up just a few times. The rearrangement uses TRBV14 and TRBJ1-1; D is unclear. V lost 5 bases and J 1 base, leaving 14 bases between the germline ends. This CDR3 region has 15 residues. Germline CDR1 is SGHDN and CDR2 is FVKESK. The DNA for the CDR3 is TGTGCCAGCAGCAGAAGTCGTTTCGGGAACACTGAAGCTTTCTTT. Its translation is CASSRSRFGNTEAFF.

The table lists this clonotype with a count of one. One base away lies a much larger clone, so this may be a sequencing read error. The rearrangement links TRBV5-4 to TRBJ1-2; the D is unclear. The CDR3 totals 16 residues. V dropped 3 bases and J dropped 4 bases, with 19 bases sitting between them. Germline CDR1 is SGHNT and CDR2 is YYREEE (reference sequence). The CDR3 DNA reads TGTGCCAGCAGCTATTTAGCTTCCAGCAACGTCTATGGCTACACCTTC. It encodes CASSYLASSNVYGYTF.

CDR3 sequence (DNA): TGTGCCAGCAGCCTTGGAAGCCCCATCGAAAAACTGTTTTTT. This codes for CASSLGSPIEKLFF. This chain joins TRBV7-2 and TRBJ1-4, with D uncertain. Trimming removed 5 bases at V and 8 bases at J, with 15 bases between. The CDR3 extends over 14 amino acids. Per the germline V gene, CDR1 is SGHTA and CDR2 is FQGNSA.